Listed below are T cell receptor beta chains from one sample, sequenced in a study of T-cell reconstitution after alpha-beta-depleted transplantation in children. MiXCR, run by TCRdb on the PCR reads, gives a single entry per CDR3 protein. The table shows about 980,000 distinct CDR3 sequences, with roughly 31% occurring only once. This sample comprised PBMCs, mostly from graft donor cells, obtained 360 days after TCRalphabeta/CD19-depleted stem cell transplant. The receptor set was obtained from a boy under three years old who had a stem cell transplant for SCID, so the T cells may come from the graft donor. The CDR3 runs from the conserved cysteine through the conserved F or W. D genes are given only for firm matches. For some rows the clone size is stated as once, few or many, or as a class when expanded; others skip it.

>-|TRBJ2-5|TRBV29-1|-
CSAGHWVETQYF
TGCAGCGCCGGTCATTGGGTAGAGACCCAGTACTTC
>-|TRBJ2-3|TRBV29-1|TRBD1
CSAEDRGSTDTQYF
TGCAGCGCAGAGGACAGGGGGAGCACAGATACGCAGTATTTT
>-|TRBJ2-7|TRBV6-6|-
CASKRETAEEQYF
TGTGCCAGCAAAAGGGAGACAGCGGAGGAGCAGTACTTC
>-|TRBJ1-1|TRBV5-1|-
CASSSIPLFLNTEAFF
TGCGCCAGCAGCTCGATCCCCCTTTTCCTGAACACTGAAGCTTTCTTT
>-|TRBJ2-4|TRBV20-1|-
CSAAGGGGNIQYF
TGCAGTGCTGCGGGTGGAGGAGGAAACATTCAGTACTTC
>-|TRBJ2-1|TRBV19|-
CATSGRTSYNEQFF
TGTGCCACCTCGGGACGAACCTCCTACAATGAGCAGTTCTTC
>-|TRBJ1-1|TRBV5-6|-
CASSFEEGMNTEAFF
TGTGCCAGCAGCTTTGAGGAGGGAATGAACACTGAAGCTTTCTTT
>few|TRBJ2-3|TRBV15|-
CATSSGGAGTDTQYF
TGTGCCACCAGCAGCGGGGGAGCAGGAACAGATACGCAGTATTTT
>few|TRBJ1-5|TRBV7-3|-
CASMGDLYQPQHF
TGTGCCAGCATGGGGGATTTGTATCAGCCCCAGCATTTT
>few|TRBJ2-7|TRBV29-1|-
CSVKKGYEQYF
TGCAGCGTTAAAAAAGGTTACGAGCAGTACTTC
>-|TRBJ2-5|TRBV20-1|TRBD2
CSARTSGRFLGETQYF
TGCAGTGCTCGGACTAGCGGGCGTTTCCTGGGAGAGACCCAGTACTTC
>-|TRBJ2-1|TRBV15|TRBD2
CATSRGLADYNEQFF
TGTGCCACCAGCAGAGGACTAGCGGATTACAATGAGCAGTTCTTC
>-|TRBJ2-7|TRBV6-2/TRBV6-3|TRBD1
CASYEDRGYEQYF
TGTGCCAGCTACGAGGACAGGGGCTACGAGCAGTACTTC
>few|TRBJ2-4|TRBV5-5|-
CASSLGPGEFAIQYF
TGTGCCAGCAGCTTGGGTCCGGGGGAGTTCGCCATTCAGTACTTC
>many|TRBJ2-2|TRBV11-2|-
CASSLGAGPNTGELFF
TGTGCCAGCAGCTTAGGGGCAGGGCCGAACACCGGGGAGCTGTTTTTT
>-|TRBJ1-1|TRBV11-2|-
CASSLHPGLTEAFF
TGTGCCAGCAGTTTACACCCGGGACTTACCGAAGCTTTCTTT
>few|TRBJ2-3|TRBV4-1|-
CASSQVGITDTQYF
TGCGCCAGCAGCCAAGTCGGAATCACAGATACGCAGTATTTT
>few|TRBJ2-3|TRBV29-1|TRBD1
CSAPRTGGTDTQYF
TGCAGCGCCCCCCGGACAGGGGGAACAGATACGCAGTATTTT
>-|TRBJ2-7|TRBV12-3/TRBV12-4|TRBD1
CASSHSGTGNHEQYF
TGTGCCAGCAGCCACTCCGGGACAGGGAACCACGAGCAGTACTTC
>-|TRBJ2-5|TRBV29-1|TRBD1
CSVERGQGGGETQYF
TGCAGCGTTGAAAGGGGACAGGGAGGTGGGGAGACCCAGTACTTC
>few|TRBJ2-3|TRBV4-3|-
CASSQIGQSTDTQYF
TGCGCCAGCAGCCAGATCGGACAGAGCACAGATACGCAGTATTTT
>few|TRBJ2-7|TRBV5-1|-
CASSLGGAGNEQYF
TGCGCCAGCAGCTTGGGAGGGGCTGGCAACGAGCAGTACTTC
>few|TRBJ2-2|TRBV6-2/TRBV6-3|TRBD2
CASKGGSGGANTGELFF
TGTGCCAGCAAAGGGGGTAGCGGGGGCGCGAACACCGGGGAGCTGTTTTTT
>few|TRBJ2-7|TRBV29-1|TRBD2
CSVAADGRDEQYF
TGCAGCGTTGCTGCGGACGGGAGGGACGAGCAGTACTTC
>-|TRBJ2-2|TRBV12-3/TRBV12-4|-
CASSQGTGGLFF
TGTGCCAGCAGCCAAGGAACCGGGGGGCTGTTTTTT
>-|TRBJ2-1|TRBV25-1|TRBD2
CASSGGLESNEQFF
TGTGCCAGCAGTGGGGGACTAGAGAGTAATGAGCAGTTCTTC
>-|TRBJ2-7|TRBV12-3/TRBV12-4|-
CASSLNNYEQYF
TGTGCCAGCAGTTTAAACAACTACGAGCAGTACTTC
>-|TRBJ2-3|TRBV12-3/TRBV12-4|-
CASSPRLGGPDTQYF
TGTGCCAGCAGCCCTCGCCTGGGGGGGCCAGATACGCAGTATTTT
>-|TRBJ1-3|TRBV6-1|-
CASSRTRDSSGNTIYF
TGTGCCAGCAGTCGTACCCGGGACTCCTCTGGAAACACCATATATTTT
>many|TRBJ2-3|TRBV5-1|TRBD2
CASSFLAGGTDTQYF
TGTGCCAGCAGTTTTCTAGCGGGGGGGACAGATACGCAGTATTTT
>-|TRBJ1-2|TRBV11-2|-
CASSPPWTVDNGYTF
TGTGCCAGCAGCCCACCCTGGACAGTGGATAACGGCTACACCTTC
>few|TRBJ2-4|TRBV12-3/TRBV12-4|-
CASSLGAGRLKAKNIQYF
TGTGCCAGCAGTTTAGGGGCCGGTCGGTTGAAAGCCAAAAACATTCAGTACTTC
>-|TRBJ2-1|TRBV24-1|TRBD1
CATSDWNLTGVAYNEQFF
TGTGCCACCAGTGATTGGAACTTGACAGGGGTGGCCTACAATGAGCAGTTCTTC
>-|TRBJ2-3|TRBV4-2|TRBD2
CASSQDELAGGPSPDTQYF
TGTGCCAGCAGCCAAGATGAACTAGCGGGGGGGCCGAGTCCAGATACGCAGTATTTT
>few|TRBJ2-6|TRBV2|TRBD1
CASRVKGATGGANVLTF
TGTGCCAGCAGGGTAAAGGGGGCGACAGGTGGGGCCAACGTCCTGACTTTC
>-|TRBJ1-6|TRBV20-1|TRBD1
CSAIRDSAFLDSPLHF
TGCAGTGCTATTAGGGACAGCGCCTTTTTGGATTCACCCCTCCACTTT
>-|TRBJ2-1|TRBV6-2/TRBV6-3|-
CASRETGTLGNEQFF
TGTGCCAGCAGAGAGACCGGGACTCTCGGCAACGAGCAGTTCTTC
>few|TRBJ2-2|TRBV4-1|-
CASSQFPYEGAGELFF
TGCGCCAGCAGCCAATTTCCATATGAAGGGGCCGGGGAGCTGTTTTTT
>-|TRBJ2-3|TRBV5-1|-
CASSGRMGTDTQYF
TGCGCCAGCAGCGGACGGATGGGCACAGATACGCAGTATTTT
>-|TRBJ2-7|TRBV7-2|-
CASSLDRVRYEQYF
TGTGCCAGCAGCTTAGACAGGGTTCGTTACGAGCAGTACTTC
>-|TRBJ1-2|TRBV13|TRBD1
CASRIQGNYGYTF
TGTGCCAGCAGAATACAGGGGAACTATGGCTACACCTTC
>-|TRBJ2-3|TRBV5-1|-
CASSLVAPGITDTQYF
TGCGCCAGCAGCTTGGTGGCTCCCGGGATCACAGATACGCAGTATTTT
>few|TRBJ2-1|TRBV29-1|TRBD1
CSTRQGGIDEQFF
TGCAGCACGCGACAGGGGGGCATCGATGAGCAGTTCTTC
>few|TRBJ1-6|TRBV7-2|-
CASSLVPTGQISPLHF
TGTGCCAGCAGCTTAGTTCCAACGGGCCAAATTTCACCCCTCCACTTT
>-|TRBJ2-1|TRBV28|-
CASSPVTPAGYNEQFF
TGTGCCAGCAGTCCCGTTACGCCAGCTGGTTACAATGAGCAGTTCTTC
>-|TRBJ1-2|TRBV2|-
CASPRSGTYGYTF
TGTGCCAGCCCAAGGTCCGGGACCTATGGCTACACCTTC
>many|TRBJ2-1|TRBV4-1|-
CASSQGGGEQFF
TGCGCCAGCAGCCAAGGGGGCGGTGAGCAGTTCTTC
>-|TRBJ2-7|TRBV2|TRBD1
CASSEAMTADRALYEQYF
TGTGCCAGCAGTGAAGCGATGACTGCGGACAGGGCCCTCTACGAGCAGTACTTC
>few|TRBJ2-5|TRBV7-2|TRBD1
CASSYQTGVETQYF
TGTGCCAGCAGCTATCAGACAGGGGTGGAGACCCAGTACTTC
>few|TRBJ2-7|TRBV12-3/TRBV12-4|TRBD1
CASRSGTGSSYEQYF
TGTGCCAGCAGGTCCGGGACAGGAAGCTCCTACGAGCAGTACTTC
>-|TRBJ2-1|TRBV6-4|-
CASSARGTWAGGYNEQFF
TGTGCCAGCAGTGCCAGGGGGACGTGGGCGGGGGGATACAATGAGCAGTTCTTC
>-|TRBJ2-7|TRBV7-9|TRBD2
CASTQGTSGEWAYEQYF
TGTGCCAGCACCCAGGGGACTAGCGGGGAGTGGGCCTACGAGCAGTACTTC
>-|TRBJ2-3|TRBV11-3|-
CASSFTGSDTQYF
TGTGCCAGCAGCTTCACAGGGTCCGATACGCAGTATTTT
>few|TRBJ2-5|TRBV5-1|TRBD1
CASSFRGLPQETQYF
TGCGCCAGCAGCTTCAGGGGGTTGCCCCAAGAGACCCAGTACTTC
>-|TRBJ2-1|TRBV20-1|-
CSAREEVSSYNEQFF
TGCAGTGCTAGAGAGGAAGTGAGCTCCTACAATGAGCAGTTCTTC
>-|TRBJ2-3|TRBV15|TRBD1
CATSKPGQATDTQYF
TGTGCCACCAGCAAGCCGGGACAGGCTACAGATACGCAGTATTTT
>-|TRBJ2-6|TRBV9|TRBD1
CASSPRDSFPSGANVLTF
TGTGCCAGCAGCCCCCGGGACAGCTTCCCGTCTGGGGCCAACGTCCTGACTTTC
>few|TRBJ2-7|TRBV20-1|-
CSARDGAGTSTYEQYF
TGCAGTGCTAGAGATGGGGCGGGGACTTCTACCTACGAGCAGTACTTC
>few|TRBJ1-4|TRBV5-5|-
CASTPERGKLFF
TGTGCCAGCACCCCGGAGAGGGGAAAACTGTTTTTT